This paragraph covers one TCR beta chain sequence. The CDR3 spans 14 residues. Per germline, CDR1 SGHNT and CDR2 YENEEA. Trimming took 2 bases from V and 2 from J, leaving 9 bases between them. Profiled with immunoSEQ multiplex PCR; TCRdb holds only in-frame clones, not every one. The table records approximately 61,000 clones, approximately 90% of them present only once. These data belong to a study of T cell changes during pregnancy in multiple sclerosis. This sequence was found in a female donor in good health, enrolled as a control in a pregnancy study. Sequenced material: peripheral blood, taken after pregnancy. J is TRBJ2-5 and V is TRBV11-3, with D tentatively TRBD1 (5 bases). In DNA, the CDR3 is TGTGCCAGCAGCTTACGGGCAGGGCAAGAGACCCAGTACTTC. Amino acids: CASSLRAGQETQYF.